Listed below are T cell receptor beta chains from one sample, sequenced in a study of T-cell reconstitution after alpha-beta-depleted transplantation in children. From the PCR reads, TCRdb called clonotypes with MiXCR, one entry per CDR3 protein. The sample carries about 420,000 distinct CDR3 sequences, approximately 10% recorded once. The material sequenced was PBMCs from the stem cell graft donor, taken from the stem cell graft. These receptor sequences come from a human donor who donated a stem cell graft to a child with acute myeloid leukemia. CDR3s include the opening cysteine and the closing phenylalanine or tryptophan. A D gene is named only where the DNA matches it firmly. Some rows mark clone size as missing; the rest say once, few, many or name a class of expanded clone.

abundance,v_gene,d_gene,j_gene,CDR3nt,CDR3aa
NA,TRBV12-3/TRBV12-4,TRBD1,TRBJ1-1,TGTGCCAGCAGCCCCCGAATCCGACAGGGGGCGCATGTTTTCTTT,CASSPRIRQGAHVFF
many,TRBV19,NA,TRBJ2-1,TGTGCCAGTAGTCTAGGTGCGAATGAGCAGTTCTTC,CASSLGANEQFF
many,TRBV10-3,NA,TRBJ1-2,TGTGCCATCAGTTCGGTGGGGCTGGTGAGCTACACCTTC,CAISSVGLVSYTF
once,TRBV7-9,NA,TRBJ1-1,TGTGCCAGCAGCTTAAGTGCCGACTACACTGAAGCTTTCTTT,CASSLSADYTEAFF
NA,TRBV12-3/TRBV12-4,NA,TRBJ2-6,TGTGCCAGCGGTTTTGGGGGTGCTGGGGCCAACGTCCTGACTTTC,CASGFGGAGANVLTF
NA,TRBV25-1,TRBD1,TRBJ2-5,TGTGCCAGCAGTGAATCGAAGTTTAGGCTGGGACAGGCCCAAGAGACCCAGTACTTC,CASSESKFRLGQAQETQYF
NA,TRBV7-8,NA,TRBJ2-1,TGTGCCAGCAGCTTGCAGGGGAGGGAGAATGAGCAGTTCTTC,CASSLQGRENEQFF
NA,TRBV6-5,NA,TRBJ2-7,TGTGCCAGCAGTTACGTCCTAAGGTCCTCCGAGCAGTACTTC,CASSYVLRSSEQYF
few,TRBV6-1,NA,TRBJ2-2,TGTGCCAGCAGTGAACGGGGTGCGAACACCGGGGAGCTGTTTTTT,CASSERGANTGELFF
NA,TRBV20-1,TRBD2,TRBJ2-1,TGCAGTGCTAGGCCTAGGGGCGGGAGGAGGAATGAGCAGTTCTTC,CSARPRGGRRNEQFF
few,TRBV7-8,NA,TRBJ1-4,TGTGCCAGCAGCTATTCCAGGGCTTTACCTAATGAAAAACTGTTTTTT,CASSYSRALPNEKLFF
few,TRBV7-8,NA,TRBJ1-2,TGTGCCAGCAGTTTGGGTACTTCCAACTATGGCTACACCTTC,CASSLGTSNYGYTF
NA,TRBV7-2,NA,TRBJ1-6,TGTGCCAGCTCCCCGGGTGGGGGCCTTAGCTCACCCCTCCACTTT,CASSPGGGLSSPLHF
few,TRBV7-8,TRBD2,TRBJ2-5,TGTGCCAGCAGCTTAAACCCTAGCGGGTCTAAGACCCAGTACTTC,CASSLNPSGSKTQYF
few,TRBV5-5,NA,TRBJ1-5,TGTGCCAGCAGCTCTGATAGGGACGGGTATCAGCCCCAGCATTTT,CASSSDRDGYQPQHF
few,TRBV15,NA,TRBJ1-3,TGTGCCACCGGGGGGGGTGGAAACACCATATATTTT,CATGGGGNTIYF
NA,TRBV6-5,TRBD1,TRBJ1-2,TGTGCCAGCAGTACCTCGGGACAGGGGGCTACTGGCTACACCTTC,CASSTSGQGATGYTF
many,TRBV5-1,NA,TRBJ2-3,TGCGCCAGCGGCACGGGAAGCACAGATACGCAGTATTTT,CASGTGSTDTQYF
many,TRBV5-1,NA,TRBJ1-1,TGCGCCAGCAGCTTCGGGACGGAGATTATGAACACTGAAGCTTTCTTT,CASSFGTEIMNTEAFF
many,TRBV20-1,NA,TRBJ2-1,TGCAGTGCAGCTAGGGATCGGGTTGAGCAGTTCTTC,CSAARDRVEQFF
NA,TRBV7-2,NA,TRBJ2-7,TGTGCCAGCAGACGGGACTCGCTACCTGGCCAGCAGTACTTC,CASRRDSLPGQQYF
many,TRBV4-1,TRBD1,TRBJ2-3,TGCGCCAGCAGCTTCCGGGACAGGGACGTCGATACGCAGTATTTT,CASSFRDRDVDTQYF
many,TRBV6-1,TRBD1,TRBJ1-1,TGTGCCAGCAGCCGACAGGGCTGGGGCACTGAAGCTTTCTTT,CASSRQGWGTEAFF
many,TRBV5-1,TRBD1,TRBJ2-3,TGCGCCAGCAGCTTGGGCACAGGGGGTCGGCCTGCTAGCACAGATACGCAGTATTTT,CASSLGTGGRPASTDTQYF
NA,TRBV5-1,TRBD1,TRBJ2-5,TGCGCCAGCAGCTTTGCGGGACAGGGTGTGGAGACCCAGTACTTC,CASSFAGQGVETQYF
many,TRBV20-1,TRBD2,TRBJ2-3,TGCAGTGCTAGAGGGACTAGCGGGTGGGATGATACGCAGTATTTT,CSARGTSGWDDTQYF
many,TRBV12-3/TRBV12-4,TRBD1,TRBJ2-3,TGTGCCAGCAGCCACGGACAGGGCACAGATACGCAGTATTTT,CASSHGQGTDTQYF
many,TRBV5-1,TRBD1,TRBJ1-1,TGTGCCAGCAGTTTAGGGGCAGGGGGCACTGAAGCTTTCTTT,CASSLGAGGTEAFF
many,TRBV20-1,NA,TRBJ1-1,TGCAGTGCTAGGGAGAGTATTCGGAACACTGAAGCTTTCTTT,CSARESIRNTEAFF
few,TRBV10-3,NA,TRBJ2-3,TGTGCCATCAGTGAGTCACACAGGGGAGGGACAGATACGCAGTATTTT,CAISESHRGGTDTQYF
many,TRBV29-1,NA,TRBJ1-2,TGCAGCGTGGGCAGCGAGGGCTACTATGGCTACACCTTC,CSVGSEGYYGYTF
NA,TRBV4-3,TRBD1,TRBJ2-6,TGCGCCAGCAGCCAAGTGACAGGGACCGGGGCCAACGTCCTGACTTTC,CASSQVTGTGANVLTF
many,TRBV12-3/TRBV12-4,NA,TRBJ1-5,TGTGCCAGCAGTTTCGCGGAGGAGGGTCAGCCCCAGCATTTT,CASSFAEEGQPQHF
NA,TRBV3-1,TRBD1,TRBJ2-3,TGTGCCAGCAGCCAAGTGATCGACAGGGGCACAGATACGCAGTATTTT,CASSQVIDRGTDTQYF
many,TRBV12-3/TRBV12-4,NA,TRBJ2-2,TGTGCCAGCAGTTGGGGGGATACCGGGGAGCTGTTTTTT,CASSWGDTGELFF
NA,TRBV29-1,NA,TRBJ1-1,TGCAGCGCCAACCCCAGGGGATTAGCTTTCTTT,CSANPRGLAFF
few,TRBV20-1,NA,TRBJ2-1,TGCAGTGCTAGAGCGCAGCGTAGCGGCGGCTCCTACAATGAGCAGTTCTTC,CSARAQRSGGSYNEQFF
few,TRBV20-1,NA,TRBJ1-5,TGCAGTGCTAGAGTGGCCGGGGGCGCCAATCAGCCCCAGCATTTT,CSARVAGGANQPQHF
many,TRBV20-1,TRBD2,TRBJ2-7,TGCAGTGCTAGAGATCCTGGGACTAGCGGAACCTACGAGCAGTACTTC,CSARDPGTSGTYEQYF
NA,TRBV5-1,NA,TRBJ1-4,TGCGCCAGCAGCTTGGAGGCTAATGAAAAACTGTTTTTT,CASSLEANEKLFF
NA,TRBV6-2/TRBV6-3,TRBD1,TRBJ1-2,TGTGCCAGCAGTCGGCAGGGGGGACCTTATGGCTACACCTTC,CASSRQGGPYGYTF
NA,TRBV7-6,NA,TRBJ2-1,TGTGCCAGCAGCCTTCGGACTGACGACTACAATGAGCAGTTCTTC,CASSLRTDDYNEQFF
NA,TRBV18,TRBD1,TRBJ2-1,TGTGCCAGCTCACCGGGACAGGGTGAGGGTGAGCAGTTCTTC,CASSPGQGEGEQFF
few,TRBV5-1,NA,TRBJ1-2,TGCGCCAGCACGCAGGTGACAGGAGAATCTGGCTACACCTTC,CASTQVTGESGYTF
many,TRBV20-1,NA,TRBJ2-3,TGCAGTGCTAGAGTAGCAGATACGCAGTATTTT,CSARVADTQYF
few,TRBV20-1,NA,TRBJ1-2,TGCAGTGCTAGAACCCCTTTTGACCTCGGCTACACCTTC,CSARTPFDLGYTF
many,TRBV29-1,NA,TRBJ2-5,TGCAGCGTTGCTTGGGGGACGTCCCTCCCAGAGACCCAGTACTTC,CSVAWGTSLPETQYF
few,TRBV7-3,TRBD2,TRBJ2-2,TGTGCCAGCAGCCAGTGGACTAGCGGGACAAACACCGGGGAGCTGTTTTTT,CASSQWTSGTNTGELFF
NA,TRBV7-2,TRBD1,TRBJ2-2,TGTGCCACGTCTCGGGACAGCGTGAACACCGGGGAGCTGTTTTTT,CATSRDSVNTGELFF
many,TRBV20-1,NA,TRBJ2-5,TGCAGTGCTGCAAAAGAGACCCAGTACTTC,CSAAKETQYF
many,TRBV12-3/TRBV12-4,NA,TRBJ2-5,TGTGCCAGCAGTTTTCAGTTTAAAGAGACCCAGTACTTC,CASSFQFKETQYF
many,TRBV20-1,TRBD1,TRBJ1-2,TGCAGTGCTAGTCGAGGGACAGGGGAAAATGGCTACACCTTC,CSASRGTGENGYTF
NA,TRBV11-2,TRBD2,TRBJ2-5,TGTGCCAGCAGCCGACTAGCGGGAGCTTGGGAGACCCAGTACTTC,CASSRLAGAWETQYF
few,TRBV7-2,TRBD2,TRBJ2-3,TGTGCCAGCAGCCGCGATTGGACTAGCGGCTACACAGATACGCAGTATTTT,CASSRDWTSGYTDTQYF
many,TRBV5-1,NA,TRBJ2-3,TGCGCCAGCTCGACGGGTAGCACAGATACGCAGTATTTT,CASSTGSTDTQYF
many,TRBV20-1,NA,TRBJ1-2,TGCAGTGCCCCCCGGGGACGGGGCGCTACTAACTATGGCTACACCTTC,CSAPRGRGATNYGYTF
NA,TRBV4-3,NA,TRBJ1-5,TGCGCCAGCAGCCAAGCAATAACAGGGAGGTCGAGCAATCAGCCCCAGCATTTT,CASSQAITGRSSNQPQHF
NA,TRBV9,TRBD1,TRBJ2-1,TGTGCCAGCAGCGTAGCCGGGACAGGGGTTCAAAATGAGCAGTTCTTC,CASSVAGTGVQNEQFF
NA,TRBV7-2,NA,TRBJ2-5,TGTGCCAGCAGCTTAAAGCGGTGGGAACAAGAGACCCAGTACTTC,CASSLKRWEQETQYF